The 27 T cell receptor delta chains below all came from one sample that was sequenced in a study of gamma-delta chains in newborns, infants, children. TCRdb re-processed the reads using CATT. Seen here are roughly 11,000 delta-chain clones, around 3.5% observed once, and the top ten hold under 10%. Sequenced sample: blood. These receptors were collected from a child who was a newborn, infant or young child, either healthy, febrile or measles-vaccinated (not recorded which).

The V and J genes are TRDV1 and TRDJ1; 12 bases fit TRDD3. TCRdb gives no J gene; it was assigned here by matching the DNA to germline. The V gene's germline CDR1 is TSWWSYY and CDR2 QGS. V was clipped by 4 bases and J by 1 base; unmatched bases: 28. The CDR3 length is 24 residues. This CDR3 reads CALGGRFLLGDTLKIIPITDKLIF. The CDR3 DNA is TGTGCTCTTGGGGGGCGGTTCCTGCTGGGGGATACGCTAAAAATCATCCCAATCACCGATAAACTCATCTTT.

The rearrangement joins TRDV3 to TRDJ1; D is perhaps TRDD2 (6 bases). The CDR3 covers 14 residues. Trimming left V 4 bases short and J 0 bases short, with 15 bases between. Germline V gene sequence: CDR1 TVYSNPD, CDR2 GDNSRS (reference sequence). The DNA for the CDR3 is TGTGCCTCAACGGCCTTCCGCTACACCGATAAACTCATCTTT. Translated: CASTAFRYTDKLIF.

A few counts support this clone. This chain joins TRDV3 and TRDJ1; D is unresolved. Germline CDR1 is TVYSNPD and CDR2 is GDNSRS (reference sequence). Trimming shortened V by 3 bases and J by 5 bases, and 16 bases separated the two germline ends. The CDR3 runs to 13 residues. The CDR3 bases are TGTGCCTTCGCCAGTTCCGGGAGGGATAAACTCATCTTT. Its protein is CAFASSGRDKLIF. Full variable domain (missing parts from reference TRDV3 and TRDJ1): CDKVTQSSPDQTVASGSEVVLLCTYDTVYSNPDLFWYRIRPDYSFQFVFYGDNSRSEGADFTQGRFSVKHILTQKAFHLVISPVRTEDSATYYCAFASSGRDKLIFGKGTRVTVEP.

For the CDR3, the DNA is TGTGCTCTTGGGGAACCACGCCTTCCTGCAAACACTGGGGGATCAAGGCTGACAGCACAACTCTTCTTT. This translates into CALGEPRLPANTGGSRLTAQLFF. The chain joins TRDV1 to TRDJ2; 10 bases align to TRDD3. J gave up 3 bases and V 1 base, and 23 bases lay outside the gene matches. Germline values: CDR1 TSWWSYY, CDR2 QGS. The CDR3 sequence is 23 residues long.

This clone occurred a few times. The gene calls are TRDV3 and TRDJ1, with 10 bases identical to TRDD3. CDR1 TVYSNPD and CDR2 GDNSRS come from the germline V gene (reference sequence). The CDR3 has 16 residues. J gave up 0 bases and V 4 bases, and 11 bases lay outside the gene matches. The CDR3 is CASTPALGDNTDKLIF. The CDR3, as DNA: TGTGCCTCCACGCCTGCCCTGGGGGATAACACCGATAAACTCATCTTT.

This clone showed up just a few times. The CDR3 coding sequence is TGTGCTCTTGGGGCCCCTTCCTACGCCTCTCGAAATGGGGATTCCCAGGGACTCATCTTT. This encodes CALGAPSYASRNGDSQGLIF. The chain uses TRDV1 and TRDJ1, with 9 positions matching TRDD2. J gave up 10 bases and V 4 bases, and 28 bases lay outside the gene matches. CDR1 TSWWSYY and CDR2 QGS come from the germline V gene. The CDR3 has 20 residues.

The chain carries TRDV3 and TRDJ3; 7 bases agree with TRDD3. Germline V gene lookup returns CDR1 TVYSNPD and CDR2 GDNSRS (reference sequence). The length of the CDR3 is 16 residues. V was clipped by 5 bases and J by 3 bases; unmatched bases: 10. The CDR3 here is CAIMEGIIWDTRQMFF. The CDR3 nucleotides read TGTGCCATTATGGAGGGGATAATCTGGGACACCCGACAGATGTTTTTC.

For this clone: Given a much more abundant clone one base away, this may be a read error. The chain joins TRDV2 to TRDJ1; the match to TRDD3 covers 11 bases. The CDR3 consists of 21 residues. J was trimmed by 4 bases and V by 2 bases; bases with no gene match: 23. Germline assignment: CDR1 GEAIGNYY and CDR2 EKD. CDR3 protein: CACDKVAALFNGGYASDKLIF. CDR3 coding DNA: TGTGCCTGTGACAAGGTTGCAGCCCTTTTCAATGGGGGATACGCGAGCGATAAACTCATCTTT.

The sample holds a few counts of this clone. The gene calls are TRDV1 and TRDJ1; no reliable D call. The germline CDR1 and CDR2 sequences are TSWWSYY and QGS. This CDR3 is built from 17 residues. V was clipped by 1 base and J by 1 base, with 16 bases between them. The CDR3 DNA follows: TGTGCTCTTGGGGAACCCCCCTTTCCCAAGTGCACCGATAAACTCATCTTT. It codes for CALGEPPFPKCTDKLIF.

Details on this clone: A read error may be the cause here, since a much bigger clone is one base away. V is TRDV2 and J is TRDJ1; 13 bases line up with TRDD3. Germline V lookup: CDR1 GEAIGNYY, CDR2 EKD. The CDR3 runs to 21 residues. CDR3 sequence: CAFDTVKPATGGYAVLDKLIF. The DNA of the CDR3 is TGTGCCTTTGACACCGTTAAGCCCGCTACTGGGGGATACGCCGTTCTCGATAAACTCATCTTT.

This clone was seen more than once but under ten times. A much larger clone is a single base away; this may be a read error. The identical CDR3 is also encoded by other nucleotide sequences in the sample. The genes are TRDV2 and TRDJ3; D is possibly TRDD3 (5 bases). This CDR3 is built from 18 residues. Germline V gives CDR1 GEAIGNYY, CDR2 EKD. The CDR3 loop is CACDTVGPGTWDTRQMFF. The CDR3, as DNA: TGTGCCTGTGACACCGTCGGACCGGGGACCTGGGACACCCGGCAGATGTTTTTC.

This clone was seen more than once but under ten times. This is likely an artifact of a read error, given a far larger clone one base away. The rearrangement uses TRDV2 and TRDJ1, with 10 nucleotides matching TRDD3. CDR1 is GEAIGNYY and CDR2 is EKD in the germline V gene. The CDR3 is made up of 14 amino acids. The CDR3 is CAYDTLGDTDKLIF. DNA for the CDR3: TGTGCCTATGACACCTTGGGGGATACTGATAAACTCATCTTT.

By sample share, this clone is medium-sized (0.01 to 0.1%). The genes are TRDV2 and TRDJ1; 7 bases fit TRDD3. V shed 0 bases, J shed 0 bases, and the junction held 6 bases outside the gene matches. Germline V lookup: CDR1 GEAIGNYY, CDR2 EKD. The length of the CDR3 is 16 residues. DNA for the CDR3: TGTGCCTGTGACACCCTGGGGGGCCTATACACCGATAAACTCATCTTT. This codes for CACDTLGGLYTDKLIF.

This clone was counted between two and nine times. V and J are TRDV1 and TRDJ1; 10 bases align to TRDD3. Germline V CDR1 and CDR2: TSWWSYY, QGS. This CDR3 has 20 amino acids. J lost 5 bases, V lost 3 bases, and 21 bases had no gene match. CDR3 amino acids: CALGDPSLFLFGGYSDKLIF. DNA for the CDR3: TGTGCTCTTGGGGACCCAAGTCTCTTCCTCTTTGGGGGATACTCTGATAAACTCATCTTT.

This clone was observed a handful of times. One junction end does not reproduce the germline sequence, and a read error may be involved. Other DNA sequences in the sample encode the same CDR3. The gene calls are TRAV29/DV5 and TRDJ1, with D perhaps matching TRDD3 (5 bases). This CDR3 comprises 20 residues. Looked up from germline, CDR1 is NSMFDY and CDR2 is ISSIKDK. CDR3 protein: CAASAQDGFEGSGYTDKLIF. For the CDR3, the DNA is TGTGCAGCAAGCGCACAGGATGGTTTTGAGGGATCGGGGTACACCGATAAGCTCATCTTT.

This clone is labeled as medium-sized. The CDR3 reads CACDRLVLGEQGTDKLIF. The CDR3 DNA is TGTGCCTGTGACCGACTTGTACTGGGGGAACAGGGGACCGATAAACTCATCTTT. V and J are TRDV2 and TRDJ1; 9 bases match TRDD3. The CDR3 consists of 18 residues. The trim removed 3 bases at V and 2 bases at J, leaving 15 bases unmatched. CDR1 and CDR2 from the germline V gene are GEAIGNYY and EKD.

Here the CDR3 DNA reads TGTGCCTTTCTGGGGGATACGTCCCCGGGAATTACCGATAAACTCATCTTT. This gives the protein CAFLGDTSPGITDKLIF. The rearrangement links TRDV3 to TRDJ1; 12 bases line up with TRDD3. CDR3 length: 17 amino acids. The germline V gene encodes CDR1 TVYSNPD and CDR2 GDNSRS (reference sequence). V lost 2 bases, J lost 2 bases, and 12 bases stayed unmatched.

The rearrangement links TRDV1 to TRDJ1; 9 bases match TRDD3. V shed 2 bases, J shed 0 bases, and the junction held 43 bases outside the gene matches. This CDR3 contains 29 residues. From germline, CDR1 is TSWWSYY and CDR2 QGS. As DNA, the CDR3 is TGTGCTCTTGGGGAAAACCGACCGATGGCCTTCCCAGGTTTAGGACGTACTGGGGGACTCAACCAGTACACCGATAAACTCATCTTT. Translating it yields CALGENRPMAFPGLGRTGGLNQYTDKLIF.

V and J are TRDV1 and TRDJ1, with 8 bases lining up with TRDD3. The CDR3 loop spans 25 amino acids. V lost 2 bases and J lost 0; bases outside the gene matches: 32. Germline V lookup: CDR1 TSWWSYY, CDR2 QGS. CDR3 nucleotides: TGTGCTCTTGGGGAAGGGCGCGATTTTTTAGTACTGGGGGCTCCTTATAACCTTTACACCGATAAACTCATCTTT. Protein: CALGEGRDFLVLGAPYNLYTDKLIF.

This clone was seen a few times. Germline is not matched at one junction end, which may reflect a read error. The chain carries TRDV2 and TRDJ3, with D perhaps matching TRDD3 (6 bases). The germline V gene has CDR1 GEAIGNYY and CDR2 EKD. The CDR3 is made up of 20 amino acids. For the CDR3, the DNA is TGTGCCTGTGACCGGCATGGGGGTACTAGCGGTTCCTGGGACGCCCGACAGATGTTTTTC. As protein: CACDRHGGTSGSWDARQMFF.

This clone has a handful of counts. Other nucleotide sequences in the sample specify the same CDR3. The chain recombines TRDV1 with TRDJ1, with 11 bases fitting TRDD3. CDR3 length: 20 amino acids. Germline assignment: CDR1 TSWWSYY and CDR2 QGS. J was trimmed by 0 bases and V by 1 base; bases with no gene match: 13. The CDR3 region is CALGEPRGWGIPLYTDKLIF. The CDR3 bases are TGTGCTCTTGGGGAACCCCGGGGCTGGGGGATACCCCTTTACACCGATAAACTCATCTTT.

J is TRDJ1 and V is TRDV1; 11 positions agree with TRDD3. The CDR3 has 19 amino acids. V gave up 2 bases and J gave up 6 bases; unmatched junction bases: 17. Germline V gene data show CDR1 as TSWWSYY and CDR2 as QGS. The CDR3 loop reads CALGENPLYNPLGDNKLIF. The CDR3 nucleotides read TGTGCTCTTGGGGAAAACCCACTCTACAACCCACTGGGGGATAATAAACTCATCTTT.

This clone was counted only a few times. V usage is TRDV1 and J usage is TRDJ1; perhaps TRDD3 as D (5 bases). The CDR3 has 16 amino acids. The V end lost 4 bases, the J end lost 4 bases, and 19 bases lay between the germline ends. CDR1 TSWWSYY and CDR2 QGS come from the germline V gene. Here the CDR3 reads CALGVAPGVGGDKLIF. DNA for the CDR3: TGTGCTCTTGGGGTCGCGCCGGGGGTCGGGGGCGATAAACTCATCTTT.

This clone was counted only a few times. This chain uses TRDV3 with TRDJ1; 8 positions agree with TRDD3. This CDR3 region has 17 residues. Per the germline V gene, CDR1 is TVYSNPD and CDR2 is GDNSRS (reference sequence). The J segment lost 0 bases and the V segment lost 4 bases, leaving 16 bases of the junction unmatched. DNA for the CDR3: TGTGCCTCTTCTTACCGGTACTGGGGGTTATACACCGATAAACTCATCTTT. It yields the protein CASSYRYWGLYTDKLIF.

The chain employs TRDV1 and TRDJ2; D is unclear. V was cut by 4 bases and J by 6 bases, with 21 bases left in between. In germline, CDR1 is TSWWSYY, CDR2 QGS. The CDR3 spans 17 residues. The CDR3 bases are TGTGCTCTTGGGGGATTATCGGGCTACCGCTCGGCAGCACAACTCTTCTTT. Translation gives CALGGLSGYRSAAQLFF.

In this sample, this clone is medium-sized. The J gene is TRDJ3, the V gene TRDV3, with D uncertain. The CDR3 sequence is 14 residues long. V lost 0 bases to trimming and J lost 1 base, with 4 bases between them. Germline V gene data show CDR1 as TVYSNPD and CDR2 as GDNSRS (reference sequence). Here the CDR3 reads CAFRGSWDTRQMFF. Here the CDR3 DNA reads TGTGCCTTTAGGGGATCCTGGGACACCCGACAGATGTTTTTC.

The chain combines TRDV1 with TRDJ1; D is possibly TRDD3 (8 bases). This CDR3 is built from 19 residues. V dropped 4 bases and J dropped 10 bases, with 34 bases sitting between them. Germline-derived CDR1 and CDR2 are TSWWSYY and QGS. The CDR3: CALGGPAFLSTGGRPTLIF. DNA for the CDR3: TGTGCTCTTGGGGGGCCGGCCTTCCTCAGTACTGGGGGGCGACCTACACTCATCTTT.